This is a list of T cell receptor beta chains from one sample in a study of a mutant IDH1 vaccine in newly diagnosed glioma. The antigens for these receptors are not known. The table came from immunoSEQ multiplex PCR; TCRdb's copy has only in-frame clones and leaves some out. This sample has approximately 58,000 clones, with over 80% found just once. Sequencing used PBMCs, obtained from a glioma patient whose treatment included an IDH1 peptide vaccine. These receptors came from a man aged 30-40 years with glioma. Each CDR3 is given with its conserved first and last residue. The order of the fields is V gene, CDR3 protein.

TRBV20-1	CRLARGTEAFF
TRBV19	CASSPQVRGYEQYF
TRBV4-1	CASKLQGGDSPLHF
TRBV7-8	CASSLEGAAAGASPLHF
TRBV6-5	CASSSQQGPRTEAFF
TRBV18	CASSPDGVRSQPQHF
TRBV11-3	CASSLRASTEAFF
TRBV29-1	CSVGGTGANYGYTF
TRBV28	CASSFGTSAANSPLHF
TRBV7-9	CVYRGNTEAFF
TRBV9	CASSAGLLASSYNEQFF
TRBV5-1	CASRQGAGEQYF
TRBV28	CASRSTSGPEDWDTQYF
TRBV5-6	CASSFSDGGGEAFF
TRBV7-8	CASSLEGRSNTEAFF
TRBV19	CASTRRSGANVLTF
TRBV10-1	CASSADSTDTQYF
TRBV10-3	CAISGLAGGEDTQYF
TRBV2	CASCPVRRQKNEKLFF
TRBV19	CASSHGSSGRYEQYF
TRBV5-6	CASSLQSIYEQYF
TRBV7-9	CASSGPGSGGGYTF
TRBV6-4	CASSDDVAGGPDTQYF
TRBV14	CASSQEPSDVWYQETQYF
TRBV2	CASTRTVLSYEQYF
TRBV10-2	CASSEPGFFSGNTIYF
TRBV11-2	CASSPVSRRDRTATEAFF
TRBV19	CASSRGGDLGEQYF
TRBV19	CASTTGSTYEQYF
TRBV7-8	CASSLETGRGNQPQHF
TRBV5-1	CASRLGILDTQYF
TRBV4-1	CASSQPGTNSGNTIYF
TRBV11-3	CASSQNTGDTQYF
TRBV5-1	CASSPQGGFNEKLFF
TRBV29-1	CSAKRQGLDYGYTF
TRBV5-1	CASSPTSGDGEQFF
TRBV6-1	CASLSSYTTDTQYF
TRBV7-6	CASSSVQGAEAFF
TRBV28	CATGPNEQYF
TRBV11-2	CASSTALPTVVSEKLFF
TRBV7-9	CASSPPGSYEQYF
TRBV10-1	CASSDPRLAGDPEQFF
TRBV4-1	CASSIPGTGGEKLFF
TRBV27	CASSNGGADTGELFF
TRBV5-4	CACRGLAGNNEQFF
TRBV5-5	CASSLRQGYSPLHF
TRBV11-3	CASSPREKIGTDTQYF
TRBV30	CAWSVGFGGGSQETQYF
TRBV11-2	CASRVDGETQYF
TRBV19	CASRGLATQGTQYF
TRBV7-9	CASSHSGGDYEQYF
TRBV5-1	CASSLLTGGTEGYTF
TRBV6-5	CASSGGTVTFF